The 18 T cell receptor beta chains reported below all come from one sample, sequenced in a study of blood T cell repertoires in COVID-19 (dated by TCRdb to the early 2020s). The receptor library was made with the immunoSEQ multiplex PCR assay. TCRdb obtained this table from immuneACCESS and retained in-frame rearrangements with V and J assigned. These tables miss some clones; where compared with another copy, unresolved V genes account for less than half of the shortfall, and the remainder is unexplained. The sample table shows some 120,000 clones, and around 80% are seen once. The ten largest clones represent roughly 10% of the sample. The sequenced sample was peripheral blood. The origin of the receptors is a human donor in a cohort sampled during active COVID-19.

This rearrangement joins TRBV4-1 to TRBJ1-1; tentatively, D is TRBD1 (6 bases). CDR1 MGHRA and CDR2 YSYEKL come from the germline V gene. Trimming took off 2 bases at V and 4 bases at J, with 11 bases between the two ends. This CDR3 comprises 14 residues. CDR3 sequence: CASSQLLGGTEAFF. The CDR3 DNA sequence: TGCGCCAGCAGCCAACTCCTAGGGGGCACTGAAGCTTTCTTT.

This chain links TRBV3-1 (or the pseudogene TRBV3-2) with TRBJ1-5, with TRBD1 identical over 7 bases. J lost 5 bases, V lost 4 bases, and 8 bases had no gene match. Germline loops: CDR1 LGHDT, CDR2 YNNKEL (reference sequence). The CDR3 has 15 residues. In DNA, the CDR3 is TGTGCCAGCAGCCTATATCCGGGACAGCATCAGCCCCAGCATTTT. It is translated as CASSLYPGQHQPQHF.

V and J are TRBV19 and TRBJ2-1; D gene unclear. Germline loops: CDR1 LNHDA, CDR2 SQIVND (reference sequence). This CDR3 is built from 13 residues. Trimming took 5 bases from V and 5 from J, leaving 10 bases between them. CDR3 sequence (DNA): TGTGCCAGTAGTGAACAGCAAAACAATGAGCAGTTCTTC. It codes for CASSEQQNNEQFF.

This clone turned up a few times. The rearrangement links TRBV28 to TRBJ2-2, with 7 nucleotides matching TRBD2. The germline gives CDR1 MDHEN, CDR2 SYDVKM. The J segment lost 5 bases and the V segment lost 5 bases, leaving 8 bases of the junction unmatched. This CDR3 is built from 15 residues. The DNA of the CDR3 is TGTGCCAGCAGTGCCTGGGAGGGAAGGACCGGGGAGCTGTTTTTT. Its translation: CASSAWEGRTGELFF.

The rearrangement links TRBV2 to TRBJ2-1, with D possibly TRBD2 on 6 matching bases. The germline CDR1 and CDR2 sequences are SNHLY and FYNNEI. V gave up 6 bases and J gave up 2 bases, with 17 bases separating them. The CDR3 spans 16 residues. The CDR3 DNA reads as TGTGCCAGCAGCGGAGGGTGGGGGAATACCTACAATGAGCAGTTCTTC. Its translation is CASSGGWGNTYNEQFF.

The chain joins TRBV5-4 to TRBJ1-6; 8 nucleotides match TRBD1. V lost 3 bases to trimming and J lost 9 bases; unmatched junction nucleotides: 5. The CDR3 covers 14 residues. Looked up from germline, CDR1 is SGHNT and CDR2 is YYREEE (reference sequence). CDR3 sequence reads: CASSSGQEISPLHF. CDR3 coding DNA: TGTGCCAGCAGCTCGGGACAGGAGATTTCACCCCTCCACTTT.

V and J are TRBV7-3 and TRBJ2-1; the match to TRBD2 covers 8 bases. Trimming cost V 1 base and J 12 bases; bases outside gene matches: 11. CDR3 length equals 15 residues. Germline values: CDR1 SGHTA, CDR2 FQGTGA. This CDR3 is CASSLIAGTPQGQFF. In nucleotides, the CDR3 is TGTGCCAGCAGCTTAATAGCGGGAACTCCTCAGGGGCAGTTCTTC.

The genes are TRBV2 and TRBJ2-7; weak D call: TRBD2 (5 bases). This CDR3 spans 15 amino acids. The germline V gene encodes CDR1 SNHLY and CDR2 FYNNEI. V was shortened by 3 bases and J by 2 bases, with 14 bases between the two germline ends. The CDR3 loop reads CASSDQRTVPYEQYF. DNA of the CDR3: TGTGCCAGCAGTGATCAGCGGACCGTACCCTACGAGCAGTACTTC.

The chain couples TRBV5-4 to TRBJ1-1; D might be TRBD1 (5 bases). Trimming left V 4 bases short and J 6 bases short, with 22 bases between. Germline CDR1 reads SGHNT; CDR2 reads YYREEE (reference sequence). The CDR3 has 16 residues. The CDR3 loop reads CASSGGGIGGWAEAFF. The CDR3 bases are TGTGCCAGCAGCGGGGGAGGAATAGGCGGGTGGGCTGAAGCTTTCTTT. The full variable domain, in which reference TRBV5-4 and TRBJ1-1 provide the parts outside the CDR3, is ETGVTQSPTHLIKTRGQQVTLRCSSQSGHNTVSWYQQALGQGPQFIFQYYREEENGRGNFPPRFSGLQFPNYSSELNVNALELDDSALYLCASSGGGIGGWAEAFFGQGTRLTVV.

This chain links TRBV19 with TRBJ2-5, with TRBD2 matching over 10 bases. This CDR3 is 15 amino acids long. V gave up 7 bases and J gave up 3 bases; unmatched junction bases: 8. Germline-derived CDR1 and CDR2 are LNHDA and SQIVND (reference sequence). CDR3 sequence: CASTTTSGAKETQYF. CDR3 coding DNA: TGTGCCAGTACAACAACTAGCGGGGCAAAAGAGACCCAGTACTTC.

In its sample, this clone was seen a few times. The genes are TRBV12-3 or TRBV12-4 and TRBJ2-3; D is possibly TRBD1 (6 bases). V dropped 6 bases and J dropped 9 bases, with 13 bases sitting between them. The CDR3 has 12 amino acids. The DNA for the CDR3 is TGTGCCAGCAGCCCCCCAGGGGCCACGCAGTATTTT. The encoded protein is CASSPPGATQYF.

This chain links TRBV11-2 with TRBJ2-7; possibly TRBD1 for D (6 bases). Trimming left V 6 bases short and J 5 bases short, with 14 bases between. Germline assignment: CDR1 SGHAT and CDR2 FQNNGV. This CDR3 is 13 amino acids long. The CDR3 sequence: CASRPTGIHEQYF. CDR3 DNA: TGTGCCAGCAGACCCACAGGGATCCACGAGCAGTACTTC.

Only one count was recorded for this clone. The chain joins TRBV28 to TRBJ2-1, with no clear D. The V gene lost 9 bases and the J gene lost 0 bases, with 12 bases spanning the gap. Germline values: CDR1 MDHEN, CDR2 SYDVKM. The CDR3 runs 14 residues. The DNA of the CDR3 is TGTGCCAGTGCCAGGCGTGCCTCCTACAATGAGCAGTTCTTC. Its protein is CASARRASYNEQFF.

This chain joins TRBV29-1 and TRBJ2-7; TRBD1 aligns across 7 bases. This CDR3 contains 11 residues. The germline CDR1 and CDR2 sequences are SQVTM and ANQGSEA. V lost 5 bases, J lost 9 bases, and 7 bases stayed unmatched. In nucleotides, the CDR3 is TGCAGCGTTCGGGACAGAGTAATGCAGTACTTC. Translation gives CSVRDRVMQYF.

The chain recombines TRBV11-1 with TRBJ1-2; no reliable D call. The CDR3 has 14 amino acids. Germline values: CDR1 SGHAT, CDR2 FQDESV (reference sequence). The V gene lost 5 bases and the J gene lost 3 bases, with 13 bases spanning the gap. CDR3 in amino acids: CASSHGGNDYGYTF. The CDR3 nucleotides read TGTGCCAGCAGCCATGGAGGGAACGACTATGGCTACACCTTC. The full variable domain, rest sourced from reference TRBV11-1 and TRBJ1-2, is EAEVAQSPRYKITEKSQAVAFWCDPISGHATLYWYRQILGQGPELLVQFQDESVVDDSQLPKDRFSAERLKGVDSTLKIQPAELGDSAMYLCASSHGGNDYGYTFGSGTRLTVV.

This chain connects TRBV27 to TRBJ1-2; D call uncertain. Trimming removed 3 bases at V and 7 bases at J, with 12 bases between. There are 13 residues in the CDR3. The germline CDR1 and CDR2 sequences are MNHEY and SMNVEV (reference sequence). CDR3 sequence: CASSFGRLGGYTF. The CDR3 bases are TGTGCCAGCAGTTTTGGCAGGTTGGGTGGCTACACCTTC.

The chain joins TRBV5-1 to TRBJ1-1, with 12 positions matching TRBD1. The V gene end was trimmed by 4 bases and the J gene end by 2 bases; junction bases not matched to a gene: 3. This CDR3 region has 15 residues. Per germline, CDR1 SGHRS and CDR2 YFSETQ. CDR3 bases: TGCGCCAGCAGCCGGGGACAGGGGGCCAACACTGAAGCTTTCTTT. Translated: CASSRGQGANTEAFF.

V and J are TRBV12-3 or TRBV12-4 and TRBJ1-5, with 8 bases matching TRBD1. After removal of 6 bases from V and 6 bases from J, the junction contained 1 base not matched to a gene. This CDR3 spans 12 amino acids. CDR3 amino acids: CASRQGGQPQHF. As DNA, the CDR3 is TGTGCCAGCAGACAGGGGGGTCAGCCCCAGCATTTT.